These 22 T cell receptor beta chains originate from one sample sequenced in a study of control samples from healthy donors and cancer patients. Measured with immunoSEQ multiplex PCR; TCRdb has only the in-frame clones, and not every one. Here the sample spans approximately 70,000 clones, under 90% being singletons. The specimen was blood. These receptor sequences come from a man aged 50 to 59 in good health.

This clone was counted only a few times. The genes are TRBV6-5 and TRBJ1-1, with TRBD1 identical over 7 bases. The germline V gene encodes CDR1 MNHEY and CDR2 SVGAGI. J was trimmed by 5 bases and V by 0 bases; bases with no gene match: 6. The CDR3 sequence is 15 residues long. The CDR3 region has the DNA TGTGCCAGCAGTTACTCGGTCAGGGGGGTTACTGAAGCTTTCTTT. Protein product: CASSYSVRGVTEAFF.

This rearrangement joins TRBV19 to TRBJ2-5; 9 bases agree with TRBD1. Germline assignment: CDR1 LNHDA and CDR2 SQIVND (reference sequence). V lost 2 bases to trimming and J lost 5 bases; unmatched junction nucleotides: 6. The CDR3 has 15 amino acids. DNA for the CDR3: TGTGCCAGTAGTATATTCGGGACAGGGATGGAGACCCAGTACTTC. It specifies CASSIFGTGMETQYF.

The rearrangement uses TRBV5-1 and TRBJ2-2; D may be TRBD1 (5 bases). CDR1 is SGHRS and CDR2 is YFSETQ in the germline V gene. Trimming took off 0 bases at V and 1 base at J, with 13 bases between the two ends. The CDR3 is made up of 17 amino acids. CDR3 protein: CASSLAQGSVNTGELFF. Here the CDR3 DNA reads TGCGCCAGCAGCTTGGCTCAGGGAAGCGTGAACACCGGGGAGCTGTTTTTT.

V usage is TRBV7-9 and J usage is TRBJ1-2; D gene ambiguous. The CDR3 is 12 amino acids. Germline V gives CDR1 SEHNR, CDR2 FQNEAQ (reference sequence). Trimming took off 1 base at V and 6 bases at J, with 6 bases between the two ends. The CDR3 spells CASSLGHDGYTF. The CDR3 DNA follows: TGTGCCAGCAGCTTAGGCCACGATGGCTACACCTTC.

The V and J genes are TRBV29-1 and TRBJ2-1; D perhaps matches TRBD2 (6 bases). In germline, CDR1 is SQVTM, CDR2 ANQGSEA. Trimming took off 6 bases at V and 7 bases at J, with 19 bases between the two ends. This CDR3 spans 14 amino acids. The CDR3 here is CSVSGGSSSNEQFF. In nucleotides, the CDR3 is TGCAGCGTGAGTGGGGGGAGCTCTTCAAATGAGCAGTTCTTC.

This sequence joins TRBV5-4 and TRBJ2-2, with a possible D match to TRBD1 (6 bases). This CDR3 region has 15 residues. With 0 bases removed from V and 4 bases from J, the gap between germline ends came to 10 bases. Germline V gene sequence: CDR1 SGHNT, CDR2 YYREEE (reference sequence). CDR3 residues: CASSLGTGSTGELFF. In DNA form, the CDR3 reads TGTGCCAGCAGCTTGGGCACAGGGAGCACCGGGGAGCTGTTTTTT.

The rearrangement joins TRBV4-1 to TRBJ1-1; 10 bases are shared with TRBD1. The CDR3 contains 15 residues. CDR1 MGHRA and CDR2 YSYEKL come from the germline V gene. The junction had 3 bases not matched to a gene; V was cut back by 5 bases and J by 0 bases. As DNA, the CDR3 is TGCGCCAGCAGCGGGACAGGGGCCATGAACACTGAAGCTTTCTTT. Amino acids: CASSGTGAMNTEAFF.

CDR3 sequence reads: CASSLGATSYEQYF. The DNA for the CDR3 is TGCGCCAGCAGCTTGGGAGCGACATCCTACGAGCAGTACTTC. The J gene is TRBJ2-7, the V gene TRBV5-1, with D unclear. The CDR3 sequence is 14 residues long. Per the germline V gene, CDR1 is SGHRS and CDR2 is YFSETQ. Trimming took off 0 bases at V and 1 base at J, with 8 bases between the two ends.

This clone turned up a few times. This rearrangement joins TRBV28 to TRBJ2-1; the D is unclear. Trimming pared 4 bases from V and 6 bases from J, leaving 10 bases between. The CDR3 loop spans 13 amino acids. Germline CDR1 reads MDHEN; CDR2 reads SYDVKM. In nucleotides, the CDR3 is TGTGCCAGCAGTTCGACCCCCTTCAATGAGCAGTTCTTC. Translation: CASSSTPFNEQFF.

The chain joins TRBV7-9 to TRBJ2-1; 7 nucleotides line up with TRBD2. Trimming at V came to 5 bases and at J to 7 bases, leaving 11 bases not matched to a gene. The CDR3 totals 15 residues. Germline-derived CDR1 and CDR2 are SEHNR and FQNEAQ (reference sequence). CDR3: CASSPIGGSGNEQFF. Here the CDR3 DNA reads TGTGCCAGCAGCCCCATCGGGGGGTCTGGGAATGAGCAGTTCTTC. The full variable domain, in which reference TRBV7-9 and TRBJ2-1 provide the parts outside the CDR3, is DTGVSQNPRHKITKRGQNVTFRCDPISEHNRLYWYRQTLGQGPEFLTYFQNEAQLEKSRLLSDRFSAERPKGSFSTLEIQRTEQGDSAMYLCASSPIGGSGNEQFFGPGTRLTVL.

This chain links TRBV15 with TRBJ2-3, with unresolved D. V lost 5 bases, J lost 3 bases, and 12 bases lay in between. The V gene's germline CDR1 is LNHNV and CDR2 YYDKDF (reference sequence). This CDR3 contains 14 residues. The CDR3 is CATSGGSKTDTQYF. DNA for the CDR3: TGTGCCACCAGCGGCGGATCTAAGACAGATACGCAGTATTTT.

The chain employs TRBV9 and TRBJ2-7; D is uncertain. This CDR3 has 12 residues. Between the trimmed V and J ends, which lost 3 bases and 7 bases, there was a span of 11 bases. Germline V gene sequence: CDR1 SGDLS, CDR2 YYNGEE. CDR3: CASSAGNSEQYF. The CDR3, as DNA: TGTGCCAGCAGCGCCGGTAACTCGGAGCAGTACTTC.

This sequence joins TRBV7-8 and TRBJ1-1; D is perhaps TRBD1 (5 bases). The V end was cut by 2 bases, the J end by 4 bases, with 14 bases between. CDR1 is SGHVS and CDR2 is FQNEAQ in the germline V gene. The CDR3 is made up of 15 amino acids. The CDR3 reads CASSLNLGVGTEAFF. The CDR3 DNA reads as TGTGCCAGCAGCTTAAATTTGGGGGTGGGCACTGAAGCTTTCTTT.

This chain uses TRBV7-2 with TRBJ2-3; possible D gene TRBD1, 5 bases. The V end lost 3 bases, the J end lost 0 bases, and 10 bases lay between the germline ends. The CDR3 is 15 residues long. Germline lookup yields CDR1 SGHTA and CDR2 FQGNSA. CDR3 coding DNA: TGTGCCAGCAGCTTTAGGGGATACAGCACAGATACGCAGTATTTT. Translated, it gives CASSFRGYSTDTQYF.

This chain joins TRBV20-1 and TRBJ2-5; 7 bases line up with TRBD2. The CDR3 runs 14 residues. J lost 6 bases, V lost 3 bases, and 10 bases had no gene match. Germline CDR1 is DFQATT and CDR2 is SNEGSKA (reference sequence). CDR3: CSASWGSGGKTQYF. The CDR3 nucleotides read TGCAGTGCTAGTTGGGGTTCGGGGGGAAAGACCCAGTACTTC.

The chain uses TRBV14 and TRBJ1-1, with a possible D match to TRBD1 (6 bases). Germline lookup yields CDR1 SGHDN and CDR2 FVKESK. The CDR3 consists of 14 residues. The V end lost 2 bases, the J end lost 5 bases, and 12 bases lay between the germline ends. The CDR3 protein is CASSQYRVGTEAFF. CDR3 nucleotides: TGTGCCAGCAGCCAATACAGGGTAGGGACTGAAGCTTTCTTT.

This clone showed up just once. The chain carries TRBV7-8 and TRBJ2-7; 10 bases are a match to TRBD2. Germline V gene data show CDR1 as SGHVS and CDR2 as FQNEAQ. V trimming: 5 bases; J trimming: 4 bases; junction bases outside the gene matches: 14. The CDR3 runs 17 residues. Written as DNA, the CDR3 is TGTGCCAGCAGCCATACTACTTATCCGGGACTAGCGTACGAGCAGTACTTC. It encodes CASSHTTYPGLAYEQYF. Complete variable domain (other parts from reference TRBV7-8 and TRBJ2-7): GAGVSQSPRYKVAKRGQDVALRCDPISGHVSLFWYQQALGQGPEFLTYFQNEAQLDKSGLPSDRFFAERPEGSVSTLKIQRTQQEDSAVYLCASSHTTYPGLAYEQYFGPGTRLTVT.

This clone was seen a few times. The rearrangement joins TRBV10-1 to TRBJ2-7, with 7 bases identical to TRBD2. The CDR3 runs 17 residues. J gave up 4 bases and V 6 bases, and 18 bases lay outside the gene matches. Germline V gene sequence: CDR1 WNHNN, CDR2 SYGVQD (reference sequence). DNA of the CDR3: TGCGCCAGCAGCGAAGCCCCATACGGCGGGAGAAAGTACGAGCAGTACTTC. This encodes CASSEAPYGGRKYEQYF.

This clone is a singleton in its sample. This rearrangement joins TRBV6-4 to TRBJ2-5, with 7 bases that match TRBD1. The V segment lost 2 bases and the J segment 5 bases; nucleotides outside the gene matches: 2. CDR3 length equals 13 residues. CDR1 and CDR2 from the germline V gene are MRHNA and SNTAGT. The CDR3 nucleotides are TGTGCCAGCAGTGACAGGGGGCGTGAGACCCAGTACTTC. Translation: CASSDRGRETQYF.

This chain links TRBV5-1 with TRBJ2-7, with D hard to call. V gave up 4 bases and J gave up 5 bases, with 7 bases separating them. Germline lookup yields CDR1 SGHRS and CDR2 YFSETQ. The CDR3 consists of 11 residues. The CDR3 DNA reads TGCGCCAGCAGCAACTCAAACGAGCAGTACTTC. It translates to CASSNSNEQYF.

The chain recombines TRBV28 with TRBJ2-5; tentatively, D is TRBD2 (5 bases). The CDR3 sequence is 13 residues long. V was cut by 3 bases and J by 5 bases, with 10 bases left in between. The V gene's germline CDR1 is MDHEN and CDR2 SYDVKM. The CDR3: CASSFSAVETQYF. The DNA of the CDR3 is TGTGCCAGCAGTTTTTCAGCGGTGGAGACCCAGTACTTC. The full variable domain, its missing parts supplied by reference TRBV28 and TRBJ2-5, is DVKVTQSSRYLVKRTGEKVFLECVQDMDHENMFWYRQDPGLGLRLIYFSYDVKMKEKGDIPEGYSVSREKKERFSLILESASTNQTSMYLCASSFSAVETQYFGPGTRLLVL.

V gene TRBV2 combines with J gene TRBJ2-5; no reliable D call. The CDR3 is made up of 11 amino acids. Germline lookup yields CDR1 SNHLY and CDR2 FYNNEI. Trimming shortened V by 8 bases and J by 1 base, and 5 bases separated the two germline ends. CDR3 sequence reads: CASGVQETQYF. Here the CDR3 DNA reads TGTGCCAGCGGAGTCCAAGAGACCCAGTACTTC.